Below, 31 T cell receptor beta chains from the same sample are listed, as sequenced in a study of T cell responses to AZD1222 COVID-19 vaccine. The method was immunoSEQ multiplex PCR; TCRdb's version includes in-frame clones alone and lacks a portion of them. The sample has 56,000 or so clones; 80% to 90% are singletons. The starting material was peripheral blood, obtained on day 0 of AZD1222 vaccination. All receptors come from an adult in good health.

The chain has TRBV30 and TRBJ1-5, with D possibly matching TRBD1 (6 bases). Germline loops: CDR1 GTSNPN, CDR2 SVGIG (reference sequence). The CDR3 contains 16 residues. With 3 bases removed from V and 0 bases from J, the gap between germline ends came to 15 bases. Here the CDR3 reads CAWSAGHRISNQPQHF. The DNA of the CDR3 is TGTGCCTGGAGCGCGGGACACCGGATTAGCAATCAGCCCCAGCATTTT.

The genes are TRBV6-5 and TRBJ1-5; tentative D call: TRBD1 (6 bases). Germline V gene sequence: CDR1 MNHEY, CDR2 SVGAGI. Trimming removed 5 bases at V and 7 bases at J, with 18 bases between. The CDR3 is 15 amino acids. CDR3: CASSPVQARGQPQHF. CDR3 nucleotides: TGTGCCAGCAGTCCGGTACAAGCAAGGGGGCAGCCCCAGCATTTT.

The chain links TRBV28 to TRBJ2-1; TRBD1 or TRBD2 may be the D gene (5 bases each). This CDR3 is built from 14 residues. In germline, CDR1 is MDHEN, CDR2 SYDVKM. V dropped 7 bases and J dropped 0 bases, with 10 bases sitting between them. The CDR3, as DNA: TGTGCCAGCATGGGGGTGAGCTCCTACAATGAGCAGTTCTTC. It translates to CASMGVSSYNEQFF. Using reference TRBV28 and TRBJ2-1 for the parts outside the CDR3, the full variable domain is DVKVTQSSRYLVKRTGEKVFLECVQDMDHENMFWYRQDPGLGLRLIYFSYDVKMKEKGDIPEGYSVSREKKERFSLILESASTNQTSMYLCASMGVSSYNEQFFGPGTRLTVL.

The chain links TRBV6-5 to TRBJ1-1, with a weak D call TRBD1 (5 bases). V was trimmed by 6 bases and J by 1 base, leaving 9 bases between them. Per the germline V gene, CDR1 is MNHEY and CDR2 is SVGAGI. The CDR3 sequence is 13 residues long. The CDR3 spells CASSRTGNTEAFF. DNA of the CDR3: TGTGCCAGCAGCCGCACAGGGAACACTGAAGCTTTCTTT.

The genes are TRBV5-1 and TRBJ2-7, with 14 bases matching TRBD2. Germline assignment: CDR1 SGHRS and CDR2 YFSETQ. The CDR3 contains 15 residues. V was pared by 3 bases and J by 5 bases, with 4 bases of the junction left unmatched. In DNA form, the CDR3 reads TGCGCCAGCAGCTGGGGACTAGCGGGAGAAGACGAGCAGTACTTC. It is translated as CASSWGLAGEDEQYF. Variable domain in full (rest from reference TRBV5-1 and TRBJ2-7): KAGVTQTPRYLIKTRGQQVTLSCSPISGHRSVSWYQQTPGQGLQFLFEYFSETQRNKGNFPGRFSGRQFSNSRSEMNVSTLELGDSALYLCASSWGLAGEDEQYFGPGTRLTVT.

The CDR3 reads CALGEGFEQYF. CDR3 in DNA: TGTGCCCTGGGGGAAGGGTTCGAGCAGTACTTC. The chain is built from TRBV10-3 and TRBJ2-7; D possibly uses TRBD1 or TRBD2 (5 bases each). Germline V CDR1 and CDR2: ENHRY, SYGVKD. CDR3 size: 11 residues. V shed 11 bases and J shed 6 bases, with 14 bases lying between them.

The V call is TRBV27, the J call TRBJ2-7; TRBD2 agrees at 8 bases. Unmatched junction bases numbered 4, after V lost 4 bases and J lost 2 bases. The length of the CDR3 is 14 residues. Germline CDR1 is MNHEY and CDR2 is SMNVEV (reference sequence). Here the CDR3 reads CASSSGTRPYEQYF. DNA of the CDR3: TGTGCCAGCAGTTCCGGGACTAGACCCTACGAGCAGTACTTC.

The CDR3 nucleotides read TGTGCCACCAGTGGAGGTAGCGGGAAACAAGAGACCCAGTACTTC. This encodes CATSGGSGKQETQYF. The chain recombines TRBV24-1 with TRBJ2-5, with 8 bases identical to TRBD2. Unmatched junction bases numbered 6, after V lost 5 bases and J lost 2 bases. Per the germline V gene, CDR1 is KGHDR and CDR2 is SFDVKD. CDR3 length: 15 amino acids.

The chain joins TRBV18 to TRBJ1-1; TRBD1 aligns across 9 bases. The ends lost 6 bases at V and 5 bases at J; junction bases unmatched: 7. The CDR3 loop spans 14 amino acids. Per the germline V gene, CDR1 is KGHSH and CDR2 is LQKENI. CDR3 amino acids: CASSQGQGGTEAFF. In DNA form, the CDR3 reads TGTGCCAGCTCGCAGGGACAGGGCGGGACTGAAGCTTTCTTT.

The chain employs TRBV19 and TRBJ1-1; D remains unclear. The ends were cut back, 1 base at V and 7 bases at J, with 16 bases in the middle. CDR1 is LNHDA and CDR2 is SQIVND in the germline V gene (reference sequence). The CDR3 consists of 15 residues. CDR3 sequence: CASSIVEQKTNEAFF. Here the CDR3 DNA reads TGTGCCAGTAGTATAGTTGAACAGAAGACTAATGAAGCTTTCTTT.

The rearrangement uses TRBV7-2 and TRBJ2-4; 9 bases map to TRBD2. CDR1 SGHTA and CDR2 FQGNSA come from the germline V gene. After removal of 4 bases from V and 8 bases from J, the junction contained 12 bases not matched to a gene. The CDR3 is 16 residues long. The CDR3 DNA is TGTGCCAGCAGCTCCCGCGGCGGGAGGGCCCCGGACATTCAGTACTTC. It yields the protein CASSSRGGRAPDIQYF.

This clone was observed a single time. This rearrangement joins TRBV2 to TRBJ2-3; D is possibly TRBD2 (5 bases). CDR1 and CDR2 from the germline V gene are SNHLY and FYNNEI. V was trimmed by 7 bases and J by 6 bases, leaving 20 bases between them. CDR3 length: 15 residues. CDR3 sequence: CASNPTGLQRDTQYF. CDR3 coding DNA: TGTGCCAGCAATCCTACCGGACTCCAGAGGGATACGCAGTATTTT.

This chain uses TRBV6-5 with TRBJ2-3; TRBD1 or TRBD2 may be the D gene (5 bases each). Trimming removed 6 bases at V and 1 base at J, with 11 bases between. The length of the CDR3 is 14 residues. Germline V lookup: CDR1 MNHEY, CDR2 SVGAGI. The CDR3 reads CASRRGAGTDTQYF. CDR3 in DNA: TGTGCCAGCAGACGAGGGGCCGGCACAGATACGCAGTATTTT.

V usage is TRBV13 and J usage is TRBJ2-3, with 9 bases aligning to TRBD2. Germline trimming cut 6 bases from V and 2 bases from J; bases unmatched to any gene: 3. Germline-derived CDR1 and CDR2 are PRHDT and FYEKMQ (reference sequence). CDR3 length: 14 residues. CDR3 bases: TGTGCCAGCAGACCTAGCGGGGTCACAGATACGCAGTATTTT. Translation: CASRPSGVTDTQYF.

The chain joins TRBV5-8 to TRBJ2-5, with D possibly being TRBD2 (6 bases). Germline lookup yields CDR1 SGHTS and CDR2 YDEGEE. Trimming shortened V by 1 base and J by 7 bases, and 17 bases separated the two germline ends. The CDR3 runs 15 residues. CDR3: CASSLLGLWGLTQYF. DNA of the CDR3: TGTGCCAGCAGCTTGTTAGGACTATGGGGTTTGACCCAGTACTTC.

J is TRBJ1-2 and V is TRBV5-4; TRBD1 is a possible D gene (5 bases). This CDR3 contains 15 residues. Trimming left V 1 base short and J 5 bases short, with 15 bases between. CDR1 SGHNT and CDR2 YYREEE come from the germline V gene (reference sequence). CDR3 bases: TGTGCCAGCAGCTTGATGGGGGTGACGGCTTATGGCTACACCTTC. Protein: CASSLMGVTAYGYTF. Full variable domain (remainder filled in from reference TRBV5-4 and TRBJ1-2): ETGVTQSPTHLIKTRGQQVTLRCSSQSGHNTVSWYQQALGQGPQFIFQYYREEENGRGNFPPRFSGLQFPNYSSELNVNALELDDSALYLCASSLMGVTAYGYTFGSGTRLTVV.

This sequence joins TRBV7-2 and TRBJ1-2; 12 bases fit TRBD1. The trim removed 5 bases at V and 4 bases at J, leaving 14 bases unmatched. The CDR3 length is 18 residues. CDR1 and CDR2 (germline): SGHTA, FQGNSA. The CDR3 sequence is CASSTTGTGGAFAYGYTF. The CDR3 DNA is TGTGCCAGCAGCACCACCGGGACAGGGGGCGCATTTGCCTATGGCTACACCTTC.

In this sample, this clone turned up a few times. The chain is built from TRBV19 and TRBJ1-1, with D unresolved. The CDR3 has 13 residues. With 10 bases removed from V and 4 bases from J, the gap between germline ends came to 16 bases. Germline V gene sequence: CDR1 LNHDA, CDR2 SQIVND (reference sequence). In nucleotides, the CDR3 is TGTGCCACCCTCACCCCGCCGCGCACTGAAGCTTTCTTT. Its protein is CATLTPPRTEAFF.

With regard to this clone: The same CDR3 can be traced to other DNA sequences in this sample. This chain links TRBV7-8 with TRBJ2-7, with no clear D. Germline CDR1 SGHVS, CDR2 FQNEAQ. Trimming took off 0 bases at V and 3 bases at J, with 9 bases between the two ends. This CDR3 contains 14 residues. CDR3 protein: CASSLARLRYEQYF. The CDR3 nucleotides read TGTGCCAGCAGCTTAGCCCGACTTCGCTACGAGCAGTACTTC.

The gene calls are TRBV7-3 and TRBJ2-1; 12 positions agree with TRBD2. CDR1 is SGHTA, CDR2 FQGTGA, per germline. After removal of 5 bases from V and 7 bases from J, the junction contained 6 bases not matched to a gene. The CDR3 length is 15 residues. CDR3 sequence: CASSPGLAGVNEQFF. Written as DNA, the CDR3 is TGTGCCAGCAGCCCGGGACTAGCGGGTGTAAATGAGCAGTTCTTC. Filled out from reference TRBV7-3 and TRBJ2-1, the complete variable domain reads GAGVSQTPSNKVTEKGKYVELRCDPISGHTALYWYRQSLGQGPEFLIYFQGTGAADDSGLPNDRFFAVRPEGSVSTLKIQRTERGDSAVYLCASSPGLAGVNEQFFGPGTRLTVL.

The chain links TRBV12-5 to TRBJ2-1; TRBD2 agrees at 7 bases. Germline assignment: CDR1 LGHNT and CDR2 FRNRAP. There are 13 residues in the CDR3. Losses at the gene ends were 7 bases for V and 7 bases for J; bases not matched to a gene: 7. The CDR3 region is CASDLSGVNEQFF. CDR3 DNA sequence: TGTGCTAGTGATTTAAGCGGGGTTAATGAGCAGTTCTTC.

The chain uses TRBV4-2 and TRBJ1-2, with TRBD1 identical over 8 bases. In germline, CDR1 is LGHNA, CDR2 YNFKEQ. The CDR3 totals 16 residues. V shed 3 bases and J 7 bases; nucleotides not matched to a gene: 13. The CDR3 coding sequence is TGTGCCAGCAGCCAGTTTCTACAGGGGGGTAAACGTGGCTACACCTTC. It specifies CASSQFLQGGKRGYTF.

This clone was counted between two and nine times. The chain employs TRBV7-7 and TRBJ2-1; 7 positions match TRBD2. The germline gives CDR1 SSHAT, CDR2 FNYEAQ (reference sequence). J gave up 4 bases and V 8 bases, and 8 bases lay outside the gene matches. CDR3 length: 14 amino acids. The DNA for the CDR3 is TGTGCCAGCTCTAGATCTAGCGGTTACAATGAGCAGTTCTTC. This sequence encodes CASSRSSGYNEQFF.

This clone was seen only a few times. J is TRBJ1-1 and V is TRBV19, with D possibly TRBD1 on 6 matching bases. V was trimmed by 10 bases and J by 0 bases, leaving 15 bases between them. Germline loops: CDR1 LNHDA, CDR2 SQIVND (reference sequence). This CDR3 has 14 residues. DNA for the CDR3: TGTGCCACCTCGTTACAGGGTTTGAACACTGAAGCTTTCTTT. It translates to CATSLQGLNTEAFF.

This clone has just one count. This sequence joins TRBV6-1 and TRBJ1-2; D is perhaps TRBD1 (5 bases). Germline CDR1 and CDR2: MNHNS and SASEGT. The CDR3 length is 14 residues. Trimming cost V 0 bases and J 8 bases, with 13 bases left between them. In nucleotides, the CDR3 is TGTGCCAGCAGTGAAGCGGGGCGCTCGGTGGGCTACACCTTC. This gives the protein CASSEAGRSVGYTF.

This sequence joins TRBV28 and TRBJ2-7; no reliable D call. The germline V and J ends were trimmed by 5 bases and 1 base, with 9 bases remaining between them. CDR1 and CDR2 from the germline V gene are MDHEN and SYDVKM. The CDR3 has 13 residues. The CDR3 nucleotides are TGTGCCAGCAGTCGACACGTTTCCTACGAGCAGTACTTC. Its protein is CASSRHVSYEQYF.

This rearrangement joins TRBV2 to TRBJ2-1; 7 bases are a match to TRBD2. This CDR3 is built from 13 residues. Germline CDR1 SNHLY, CDR2 FYNNEI. Trimming at V came to 8 bases and at J to 8 bases, leaving 9 bases not matched to a gene. The CDR3 is CASWGLISHEQFF. The CDR3 coding sequence is TGTGCCAGCTGGGGACTAATATCTCATGAGCAGTTCTTC.

This clone was observed a single time. The chain uses TRBV7-2 and TRBJ1-5; tentative D call: TRBD1 (5 bases). Between the trimmed V and J ends, which lost 5 bases and 8 bases, there was a span of 16 bases. The CDR3 has 14 residues. Germline-derived CDR1 and CDR2 are SGHTA and FQGNSA. In DNA form, the CDR3 reads TGTGCCAGCAGCAACGGACAACTATGGGAGCCCCAGCATTTT. Its translation: CASSNGQLWEPQHF.

The chain recombines TRBV18 with TRBJ2-5; D not resolved. The CDR3 is 16 amino acids. Germline-derived CDR1 and CDR2 are KGHSH and LQKENI. V was pared by 3 bases and J by 0 bases, with 14 bases between. CDR3 nucleotide sequence: TGTGCCAGCTCACCCGGTGGAGAGACGTACCAAGAGACCCAGTACTTC. Its translation is CASSPGGETYQETQYF.

This clone showed up just a few times. The CDR3 nucleotides read TGTGCCAGCAGCTTATTAAAGGCCGTTGGTGGGCCCAATGAGCAGTTCTTC. Its translation is CASSLLKAVGGPNEQFF. The chain has TRBV7-3 and TRBJ2-1; D uncertain. Germline CDR1 SGHTA, CDR2 FQGTGA. The CDR3 length is 17 residues. V lost 2 bases, J lost 6 bases, and 20 bases lay in between. Full variable domain (outside the CDR3, taken from reference TRBV7-3 and TRBJ2-1): GAGVSQTPSNKVTEKGKYVELRCDPISGHTALYWYRQSLGQGPEFLIYFQGTGAADDSGLPNDRFFAVRPEGSVSTLKIQRTERGDSAVYLCASSLLKAVGGPNEQFFGPGTRLTVL.

J is TRBJ1-2 and V is TRBV18; 8 bases are shared with TRBD1. CDR3 length equals 14 residues. Unmatched junction bases numbered 4, after V lost 3 bases and J lost 4 bases. CDR1 is KGHSH, CDR2 LQKENI, per germline. The CDR3 sequence is CASSPGQEFYGYTF. Written as DNA, the CDR3 is TGTGCCAGCTCACCGGGACAGGAATTCTATGGCTACACCTTC.